The rows below give T cell receptor beta chains drawn from one sample of a study of blood T cell repertoires in COVID-19. Sequencing used immunoSEQ multiplex PCR; TCRdb keeps in-frame clones, though not all of them. The sample contains 400,000 or so clones, 80% to 90% of which appear only once. Sample: PBMCs or T cells enriched from blood (not recorded which). The source of these receptors is a man between 25 and 39 years old who had recovered from COVID-19. Both conserved end residues are part of each CDR3. A D gene is named only where the DNA matches it firmly. Rows give clone size only sometimes, using once, few, many, or a class for an expanded clone.

D gene	clone size	V gene	J gene	CDR3 DNA	CDR3 protein
TRBD1	once	TRBV7-9	TRBJ2-1	TGTGCCAGCAGCTCCCGACAGGGTCGGGATGAGCAGTTCTTC	CASSSRQGRDEQFF
-	-	TRBV5-1	TRBJ1-6	TGCGCCAGCAGCTTGGTGGGGAGGGGCTATAATTCACCCCTCCACTTT	CASSLVGRGYNSPLHF
TRBD1	once	TRBV19	TRBJ1-3	TGTGCCAGTAGTCCAAGGGACAGGGCTAACACCATATATTTT	CASSPRDRANTIYF
-	few	TRBV7-9	TRBJ1-2	TGTGCCAGCAATACAGGAAACTATGGCTACACCTTC	CASNTGNYGYTF
TRBD1	-	TRBV7-2	TRBJ2-5	TGTGCCAGCAGCTTGAGGGGGCCCAGGGCCCAGTACTTC	CASSLRGPRAQYF
-	-	TRBV28	TRBJ2-5	TGTGCCAGCAGTTTCCCCGGGGGGCACGTAGAAGAGACCCAGTACTTC	CASSFPGGHVEETQYF
TRBD1	-	TRBV28	TRBJ2-7	TGTGCCAGCAGAGCCCGGGACAGGCGACTCACGTTAACCTACGAGCAGTACTTC	CASRARDRRLTLTYEQYF
-	-	TRBV30	TRBJ2-3	TGTGCCTGCGACTTGTCTTTTACGCAGTATTTT	CACDLSFTQYF
-	-	TRBV5-1	TRBJ1-2	TGCGCCAGCAGCTTGGGGGACGGGGGAGGTTATGGCTACACCTTC	CASSLGDGGGYGYTF
-	-	TRBV2	TRBJ1-1	TGTGCCAGCAGTGAAGGTCGGACAACGAACACTGAAGCTTTCTTT	CASSEGRTTNTEAFF
TRBD2	-	TRBV5-1	TRBJ2-3	TGCGCCAGCAGCCCTCTAGCGGGAGGAACAGATACGCAGTATTTT	CASSPLAGGTDTQYF
TRBD2	-	TRBV5-1	TRBJ2-2	TGCGCCAGCAGCTCCGACGGGAGGGCCACCGGGGAGCTGTTTTTT	CASSSDGRATGELFF
-	-	TRBV30	TRBJ1-6	TGTGCCTGGAGTGGGAGCTCCTATAATTCACCCCTCCACTTT	CAWSGSSYNSPLHF
-	-	TRBV11-2	TRBJ2-1	TGTGCCAGCAGCAACAGCTATTGGGATGAGCAGTTCTTC	CASSNSYWDEQFF
-	-	TRBV10-2	TRBJ2-7	TGCGCCAGCAGACTGACCGGGACAAGTTCTGAGGAGCAGTACTTC	CASRLTGTSSEEQYF
TRBD2	few	TRBV6-5	TRBJ2-7	TGTGCCAGCAGCAACCTCGCCGGGACTAGGGACGAGCAGTACTTC	CASSNLAGTRDEQYF
TRBD2	few	TRBV5-8	TRBJ2-3	TGTGCCAGCAGTAACGTCCGGGGGGGCACAGATACGCAGTATTTT	CASSNVRGGTDTQYF
TRBD1	-	TRBV5-8	TRBJ1-2	TGTGCCAGCAGCCCCAGGGACAGGATGAACTATGGCTACACCTTC	CASSPRDRMNYGYTF
-	-	TRBV12-5	TRBJ1-1	TGTGCTAGTGGTTCGGGAATCATCTTGAACACTGAAGCTTTCTTT	CASGSGIILNTEAFF
-	-	TRBV5-1	TRBJ1-2	TGCGCCAGCAGCTCGGGAGGGACGGTGAACTATGGCTACACCTTC	CASSSGGTVNYGYTF
-	-	TRBV9	TRBJ2-7	TGTGCCAGCAGCTTGCAGAATGGGGGGAGAAACTCCGAGCAGTACTTC	CASSLQNGGRNSEQYF
-	-	TRBV12-3/TRBV12-4	TRBJ1-1	TGTGCCAGCAGTACCTCGAGGGCTGAAGCTTTCTTT	CASSTSRAEAFF
-	-	TRBV28	TRBJ1-3	TGTGCCAGCAGCTTCACAACAGCGGGTAGGAGTGGAAACACCATATATTTT	CASSFTTAGRSGNTIYF
-	-	TRBV27	TRBJ1-3	TGTGCCAGCAGTTCCCGGACAGTCTCCTCTGGAAACACCATATATTTT	CASSSRTVSSGNTIYF
TRBD1	-	TRBV24-1	TRBJ2-2	TGTGCCACCAGTGATCAGACGGACAGGGGAAGGACCGGGGAGCTGTTTTTT	CATSDQTDRGRTGELFF
TRBD2	-	TRBV6-2/TRBV6-3	TRBJ2-1	TGTGCCAGCAGTTCTACGAGCGGGAGGGGGGGCGAGCAGTTCTTC	CASSSTSGRGGEQFF
-	once	TRBV15	TRBJ2-5	TGTGCCACCAGCAGAGATATCGGGGACCAAGAGACCCAGTACTTC	CATSRDIGDQETQYF
-	once	TRBV19	TRBJ2-7	TGTGCCAGTAGCCCCTTAAGGGCTGGGAGCTACGAGCAGTACTTC	CASSPLRAGSYEQYF
-	-	TRBV5-6	TRBJ2-3	TGTGCCAGCAGCAAGGGACTCCTTTCCACAGATACGCAGTATTTT	CASSKGLLSTDTQYF
-	once	TRBV18	TRBJ1-5	TGTGCCAGCTCAGCAACGGGACACGGAAATCAGCCCCAGCATTTT	CASSATGHGNQPQHF
TRBD1	-	TRBV15	TRBJ1-5	TGTGCCACCAGCATGGGACAGGGACCTAATCAGCCCCAGCATTTT	CATSMGQGPNQPQHF
-	-	TRBV18	TRBJ2-7	TGTGCCAGCTCAGGTCCGGACAGCGACTACGAGCAGTACTTC	CASSGPDSDYEQYF
-	-	TRBV18	TRBJ2-2	TGTGCCAGCTCACCAAATCAGAACCCCGGGGAGCTGTTTTTT	CASSPNQNPGELFF
-	-	TRBV12-3/TRBV12-4	TRBJ2-5	TGTGCCAGCAGTTGGAGGGCAGGGGAGACCCAGTACTTC	CASSWRAGETQYF
-	-	TRBV10-3	TRBJ2-1	TGTGCCATCACCAGGAGGGAGCAAGAGAGTGAGCAGTTCTTC	CAITRREQESEQFF
TRBD2	-	TRBV7-9	TRBJ2-5	TGTGCCAGCAGCTTGGGACTAGCGGGAGGTCAAGAGACCCAGTACTTC	CASSLGLAGGQETQYF
-	-	TRBV18	TRBJ2-5	TGTGCCAGCTCACCACCGTCTGCGGAGACCCAGTACTTC	CASSPPSAETQYF
-	-	TRBV9	TRBJ2-3	TGTGCCAGCAGCTTCGATGAGCGGAGCACAGATACGCAGTATTTT	CASSFDERSTDTQYF
-	-	TRBV7-2	TRBJ2-7	TGTGCCAGCAGCTTAGGGCCGGGGTCCGGGTACGAGCAGTACTTC	CASSLGPGSGYEQYF
TRBD1	-	TRBV9	TRBJ1-6	TGTGCCAGCAGCCCCCGGACAGGGGAAAATTCACCCCTCCACTTT	CASSPRTGENSPLHF
-	-	TRBV2	TRBJ2-2	TGTGCCAGCAGTGAGGGTAGCGCCTACACCGGGGAGCTGTTTTTT	CASSEGSAYTGELFF
-	-	TRBV5-1	TRBJ2-7	TGCGCCAGCAGCTCGATACAGGACTACGAGCAGTACTTC	CASSSIQDYEQYF
-	-	TRBV12-3/TRBV12-4	TRBJ2-1	TGTGCCAGCAGTTTGGCGGGGAATGAGCAGTTCTTC	CASSLAGNEQFF
-	-	TRBV19	TRBJ1-1	TGTGCCAGTAGTGGGGGGAGCACTGAAGCTTTCTTT	CASSGGSTEAFF
-	-	TRBV25-1	TRBJ1-2	TGTGCCAGCAGCGAAGGGGCCGGGTATGGCTACACCTTC	CASSEGAGYGYTF
TRBD2	-	TRBV19	TRBJ2-2	TGTGCCAGTAGTATAGCTAGCGGTTGGGCCGGGGAGCTGTTTTTT	CASSIASGWAGELFF
-	-	TRBV10-3	TRBJ2-6	TGTGCCATCTGGTCGGGGAGCTCTGGGGCCAACGTCCTGACTTTC	CAIWSGSSGANVLTF
-	-	TRBV2	TRBJ2-5	TGTGCCAGCACCACCGGTAGAGGGAAGGAGACCCAGTACTTC	CASTTGRGKETQYF
-	-	TRBV28	TRBJ2-2	TGTGCCAGCAGTTTATTCCGGGGGAACACCGGGGAGCTGTTTTTT	CASSLFRGNTGELFF
TRBD1	once	TRBV6-5	TRBJ1-1	TGTGCCAGCAGCAGAGGGACAGCCGGTATCTCTGAAGCTTTCTTT	CASSRGTAGISEAFF
-	many	TRBV13	TRBJ1-1	TGTGCCAGCAGCTCCTTCCAGGACACCCTCAGAGCCACTGAAGCTTTCTTT	CASSSFQDTLRATEAFF
-	-	TRBV5-5	TRBJ1-5	TGTGCCAGCAGCTTGATACAGGGAAATCAGCCCCAGCATTTT	CASSLIQGNQPQHF
TRBD2	-	TRBV19	TRBJ2-7	TGTGCCAGTAGTATCGCTCTCCGGGGGGGGTACGAGCAGTACTTC	CASSIALRGGYEQYF
-	-	TRBV3-1/TRBV3-2	TRBJ1-1	TGTGCCAGCAGCCAATCCGACGGGGGAGCTTTCTTT	CASSQSDGGAFF
TRBD1	-	TRBV19	TRBJ2-5	TGTGCCAGTAGTGCCGGGACAGCACAAGAGACCCAGTACTTC	CASSAGTAQETQYF
-	-	TRBV20-1	TRBJ1-5	TGCAGTGCTAGTCAGGGATATAGCAATCAGCCCCAGCATTTT	CSASQGYSNQPQHF
-	-	TRBV6-5	TRBJ1-1	TGTGCCAGCAGTTCGGAAAGTCGGGTCACTGAAGCTTTCTTT	CASSSESRVTEAFF
-	-	TRBV7-8	TRBJ2-5	TGTGCCAGCAGCTTAGACAAAGAAGAGACCCAGTACTTC	CASSLDKEETQYF
TRBD1	-	TRBV25-1	TRBJ2-2	TGTGCCAGCAGTGGGGGGCAGGGGGACACCGGGGAGCTGTTTTTT	CASSGGQGDTGELFF